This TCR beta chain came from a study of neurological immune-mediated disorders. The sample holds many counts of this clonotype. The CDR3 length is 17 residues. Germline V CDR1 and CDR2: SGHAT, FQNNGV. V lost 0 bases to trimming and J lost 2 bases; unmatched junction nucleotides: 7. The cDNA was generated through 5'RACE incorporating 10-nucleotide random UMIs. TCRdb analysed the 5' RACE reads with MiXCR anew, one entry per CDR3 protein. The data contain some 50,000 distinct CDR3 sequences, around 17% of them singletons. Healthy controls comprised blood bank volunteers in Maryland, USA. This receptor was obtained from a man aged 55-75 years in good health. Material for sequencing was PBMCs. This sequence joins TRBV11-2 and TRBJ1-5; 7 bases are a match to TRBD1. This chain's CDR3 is CASSLETGTARNQPQHF. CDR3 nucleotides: TGTGCCAGCAGCTTAGAGACCGGGACAGCCCGCAATCAGCCCCAGCATTTT.